This T cell receptor beta chain was obtained from a study of blood T cell repertoires in COVID-19. Study as a whole: Acute-phase and convalescent COVID-19 samples originated in the United States, Italy and Spain. The cDNA or gDNA used as material had been derived from T cells, B-cell-depleted T cells, or PBMCs.

V was cut by 1 base and J by 7 bases, with 7 bases left in between. The CDR3 length is 13 residues. Germline V lookup: CDR1 KGHDR, CDR2 SFDVKD. Authors' data handling: Estimates of nucleated cell counts were drawn from the amplification of reference gene primers. TCRdb keeps only in-frame clones here, not all; method: immunoSEQ multiplex PCR. D and trimming come from the DNA, and the V and J calls and clone size come from that table. The data hold approximately 270,000 clones, with around 90% observed a single time. The TCR was taken from a man between 18 and 29 years old with active or convalescent COVID-19. The chain joins TRBV24-1 to TRBJ2-1; D uncertain. The sequenced material came from peripheral blood. This CDR3 reads CATSDFARNEQFF. In nucleotides, the CDR3 is TGTGCCACCAGTGATTTTGCCCGGAATGAGCAGTTCTTC.